The 26 T cell receptor beta chains below were found in one sample sequenced in a study of human T cells and chemical hapten exposure. Specified time point: pre-sensitization, week 0. As for treatment: therapeutic diphenylcyclopropenone sensitization with weekly scalp DPC. TCRdb redid the calling of the RACE reads with MiXCR, one entry per CDR3 protein. The sample yields roughly 380,000 distinct CDR3 sequences, 5.1% seen once. The source material was whole blood, sampled in connection with sensitization to the hapten diphenylcyclopropenone (DPC). The receptors were sampled from a woman aged 45 to 65 with alopecia areata. Some clones in this sample may be carry-over from other donors' samples.

This clonotype was observed at least ten times. The chain is built from TRBV7-9 and TRBJ2-1, with TRBD1 matching 8 bases. This CDR3 region has 14 residues. Losses at the gene ends were 1 base for V and 7 bases for J; bases not matched to a gene: 3. The germline V gene encodes CDR1 SEHNR and CDR2 FQNEAQ (reference sequence). The CDR3 bases are TGTGCCAGCAGCTTAGGGCAGGGGGCAAATGAGCAGTTCTTC. The encoded protein is CASSLGQGANEQFF. Using reference TRBV7-9 and TRBJ2-1 for the parts outside the CDR3, the full variable domain is DTGVSQNPRHKITKRGQNVTFRCDPISEHNRLYWYRQTLGQGPEFLTYFQNEAQLEKSRLLSDRFSAERPKGSFSTLEIQRTEQGDSAMYLCASSLGQGANEQFFGPGTRLTVL.

This clonotype was observed many times. The genes are TRBV18 and TRBJ1-1, with unresolved D. Trimming shortened V by 3 bases and J by 1 base, and 6 bases separated the two germline ends. This CDR3 is built from 13 residues. Germline V gives CDR1 KGHSH, CDR2 LQKENI. CDR3 bases: TGTGCCAGCTCACCGCAGGAGAACACTGAAGCTTTCTTT. It translates to CASSPQENTEAFF.

This clonotype was seen more than once but under ten times. V usage is TRBV3-1 and J usage is TRBJ1-2, with 7 bases fitting TRBD1. Germline CDR1 and CDR2: LGHDT and YNNKEL (reference sequence). CDR3 length: 12 amino acids. The trim removed 3 bases at V and 7 bases at J, leaving 2 bases unmatched. The CDR3 nucleotides are TGTGCCAGCAGCCACAGGGGGAGTGGCTACACCTTC. Protein sequence: CASSHRGSGYTF.

The table lists this clonotype with many counts. The chain recombines TRBV7-8 with TRBJ2-7; no definite D call. Germline V CDR1 and CDR2: SGHVS, FQNEAQ. The CDR3 length is 15 residues. The V end was cut by 4 bases, the J end by 3 bases, with 16 bases between. Written as DNA, the CDR3 is TGTGCCAGCAGCTCCTTCGTCGGGCCCTACTACGAGCAGTACTTC. As protein: CASSSFVGPYYEQYF.

This clonotype was seen a handful of times. CDR3 in amino acids: CASSLLSSGNTIYF. The CDR3 DNA sequence: TGTGCCAGCAGCTTACTAAGCTCTGGAAACACCATATATTTT. J is TRBJ1-3 and V is TRBV5-6; D not certain. The germline CDR1 and CDR2 sequences are SGHDT and YYEEEE. The CDR3 runs 14 residues. Deletions cut 2 bases from V and 0 bases from J, with 6 bases between.

The V gene is TRBV14, the J gene TRBJ2-5, with D unclear. V lost 1 base to trimming and J lost 4 bases, with 13 bases between them. Germline-derived CDR1 and CDR2 are SGHDN and FVKESK. This CDR3 comprises 15 residues. CDR3 protein: CASSQGVKVPETQYF. DNA for the CDR3: TGTGCCAGCAGCCAAGGGGTTAAGGTCCCAGAGACCCAGTACTTC.

This clonotype was seen ten or more times. The chain employs TRBV9 and TRBJ2-3, with D maybe TRBD2 (6 bases). The CDR3 sequence is 15 residues long. Germline loops: CDR1 SGDLS, CDR2 YYNGEE. V lost 4 bases, J lost 1 base, and 13 bases lay in between. CDR3 in amino acids: CASSPSPSGTDTQYF. In DNA, the CDR3 is TGTGCCAGCAGCCCGTCCCCTAGCGGCACAGATACGCAGTATTTT.

The V call is TRBV3-1, the J call TRBJ1-5; perhaps TRBD1 as D (5 bases). V was clipped by 1 base and J by 5 bases, with 6 bases between them. Germline lookup yields CDR1 LGHDT and CDR2 YNNKEL (reference sequence). This CDR3 contains 13 residues. As DNA, the CDR3 is TGTGCCAGCAGCCAAGGGGACTATCAGCCCCAGCATTTT. This gives the protein CASSQGDYQPQHF.

The V call is TRBV6-5, the J call TRBJ1-5; 10 positions match TRBD1. The V segment lost 6 bases and the J segment 5 bases; nucleotides outside the gene matches: 7. The CDR3 is 15 amino acids. CDR1 and CDR2 (germline): MNHEY, SVGAGI. The CDR3 coding sequence is TGTGCCAGCAGCCTTGACAGGGGGCGGGATCAGCCCCAGCATTTT. Its protein is CASSLDRGRDQPQHF.

The V gene is TRBV3-1, the J gene TRBJ2-7; D remains ambiguous. The CDR3 has 15 residues. Trimming took 1 base from V and 4 from J, leaving 14 bases between them. In germline, CDR1 is LGHDT, CDR2 YNNKEL (reference sequence). This CDR3 reads CASSQVWQETYEQYF. For the CDR3, the DNA is TGTGCCAGCAGCCAAGTTTGGCAGGAGACTTACGAGCAGTACTTC.

This clonotype was seen a few times. The chain is built from TRBV20-1 and TRBJ1-5; weak D call: TRBD1 (6 bases). V lost 1 base, J lost 7 bases, and 14 bases lay in between. Germline-derived CDR1 and CDR2 are DFQATT and SNEGSKA (reference sequence). This CDR3 is built from 14 residues. CDR3 bases: TGCAGTGCTAGAGTGGAAGGGGGGATCCAGCCCCAGCATTTT. The encoded protein is CSARVEGGIQPQHF.

This clonotype occurred a few times. The genes are TRBV9 and TRBJ2-5, with a weak D call TRBD1 (6 bases). The germline V and J ends were trimmed by 3 bases and 1 base, with 13 bases remaining between them. Germline lookup yields CDR1 SGDLS and CDR2 YYNGEE. This CDR3 is built from 15 residues. The CDR3: CASSGSGTPQETQYF. Written as DNA, the CDR3 is TGTGCCAGCAGCGGATCCGGGACACCCCAAGAGACCCAGTACTTC.

This clonotype occurred many times. The chain is built from TRBV20-1 and TRBJ2-1; TRBD2 aligns across 9 bases. The ends lost 3 bases at V and 3 bases at J; junction bases unmatched: 3. This CDR3 is 14 amino acids long. The germline V gene has CDR1 DFQATT and CDR2 SNEGSKA (reference sequence). CDR3 nucleotide sequence: TGCAGTGCTAGGCTTAGCGGGGGCTACAATGAGCAGTTCTTC. As protein: CSARLSGGYNEQFF.

Ten or more counts support this clonotype. This chain uses TRBV29-1 with TRBJ2-3; TRBD2 agrees at 7 bases. CDR1 is SQVTM and CDR2 is ANQGSEA in the germline V gene. This CDR3 has 15 residues. V was clipped by 8 bases and J by 7 bases; unmatched bases: 18. The CDR3 is CSSVGVAGSPYTQYF. Here the CDR3 DNA reads TGCAGCTCGGTGGGAGTAGCGGGTTCCCCATATACGCAGTATTTT.

This clonotype has more than one count but fewer than ten. This chain uses TRBV7-8 with TRBJ2-3, with D hard to call. This CDR3 has 14 amino acids. The germline V and J ends were trimmed by 7 bases and 6 bases, with 17 bases remaining between them. CDR1 is SGHVS, CDR2 FQNEAQ, per germline. CDR3 in amino acids: CASNWGWSADTQYF. Here the CDR3 DNA reads TGTGCCAGCAACTGGGGTTGGAGCGCGGATACGCAGTATTTT.

In its sample, this clonotype was seen many times. The chain is built from TRBV2 and TRBJ1-2, with 7 bases identical to TRBD1. V was clipped by 5 bases and J by 0 bases; unmatched bases: 6. The CDR3 is 15 residues long. Germline V lookup: CDR1 SNHLY, CDR2 FYNNEI. The CDR3 DNA sequence: TGTGCCAGCAGTCTACAGGGGACGGCTAACTATGGCTACACCTTC. It translates to CASSLQGTANYGYTF.

CDR3 region: CASSPSTGWNTEAFF. The CDR3 bases are TGTGCCAGCAGTCCATCGACAGGGTGGAACACTGAAGCTTTCTTT. The chain couples TRBV28 to TRBJ1-1; 7 bases map to TRBD1. Germline lookup yields CDR1 MDHEN and CDR2 SYDVKM. This CDR3 comprises 15 residues. With 5 bases clipped from V and 1 base from J, the junction kept 7 bases outside the gene matches.

This clonotype appeared a few times. V usage is TRBV5-4 and J usage is TRBJ1-3; no clear D. The germline CDR1 and CDR2 sequences are SGHNT and YYREEE (reference sequence). This CDR3 is built from 14 residues. V was cut by 0 bases and J by 0 bases, with 4 bases left in between. The CDR3 region is CASSLESSGNTIYF. The DNA for the CDR3 is TGTGCCAGCAGCTTGGAGAGCTCTGGAAACACCATATATTTT.

The table lists this clonotype with many counts. The chain carries TRBV12-3 or TRBV12-4 and TRBJ2-2; D might be TRBD2 (6 bases). The CDR3 runs 16 residues. V lost 4 bases and J lost 3, with 15 bases in between. CDR3 residues: CASSWGGARDTGELFF. The CDR3, as DNA: TGTGCCAGCAGTTGGGGCGGGGCAAGGGACACCGGGGAGCTGTTTTTT.

Only a few counts were recorded for this clonotype. The V call is TRBV19, the J call TRBJ1-2; D remains unclear. This CDR3 has 18 residues. The V gene lost 5 bases and the J gene lost 2 bases, with 24 bases spanning the gap. The germline CDR1 and CDR2 sequences are LNHDA and SQIVND (reference sequence). DNA of the CDR3: TGTGCCAGTAGTTCCCGGGGATCAACGGGCACCTTAAACTATGGCTACACCTTC. This sequence encodes CASSSRGSTGTLNYGYTF.

Worth noting for this clonotype: A single base separates this from a much larger clone, so it may be a read error. The chain joins TRBV6-2 or TRBV6-3 to TRBJ2-1; the match to TRBD2 covers 11 bases. V was pared by 8 bases and J by 7 bases, with 13 bases of the junction left unmatched. Germline V CDR1 and CDR2: MNHEY, SVGEGT. The CDR3 consists of 16 residues. As DNA, the CDR3 is TGTGCCAGCTGGCCTAGGTTTAGCGGGAGGGTGAATGAGCAGTTCTTC. The encoded protein is CASWPRFSGRVNEQFF.

This clonotype was counted many times. The chain is built from TRBV7-2 and TRBJ2-3, with 8 bases aligning to TRBD2. This CDR3 has 15 residues. Germline lookup yields CDR1 SGHTA and CDR2 FQGNSA. V lost 7 bases, J lost 0 bases, and 6 bases stayed unmatched. The chain's CDR3 is CASTRVAGSTDTQYF. CDR3 nucleotides: TGTGCCAGCACCAGAGTAGCGGGAAGCACAGATACGCAGTATTTT.

The chain employs TRBV12-3 or TRBV12-4 and TRBJ2-3; D may correspond to TRBD1 or TRBD2 (5 bases each). There are 15 residues in the CDR3. V lost 7 bases and J lost 1, with 15 bases in between. The CDR3, as DNA: TGTGCCAGCATTCTTGCCCTGGGACGCACAGATACGCAGTATTTT. This gives the protein CASILALGRTDTQYF.

This clonotype was seen many times. The rearrangement uses TRBV5-1 and TRBJ1-1; 8 bases agree with TRBD1. V shed 3 bases and J 2 bases; nucleotides not matched to a gene: 3. CDR1 is SGHRS, CDR2 YFSETQ, per germline. The CDR3 loop spans 14 amino acids. The CDR3 protein is CASSSDRANTEAFF. The CDR3 DNA is TGCGCCAGCAGCTCGGACAGGGCTAACACTGAAGCTTTCTTT. Supplemented by reference TRBV5-1 and TRBJ1-1, the full variable domain reads KAGVTQTPRYLIKTRGQQVTLSCSPISGHRSVSWYQQTPGQGLQFLFEYFSETQRNKGNFPGRFSGRQFSNSRSEMNVSTLELGDSALYLCASSSDRANTEAFFGQGTRLTVV.

This clonotype was seen repeatedly, ten times or more. J is TRBJ2-3 and V is TRBV9, with TRBD2 matching 7 bases. This CDR3 is 16 amino acids long. J lost 0 bases, V lost 5 bases, and 9 bases had no gene match. Per the germline V gene, CDR1 is SGDLS and CDR2 is YYNGEE. CDR3 region: CASSYPASGSTDTQYF. The CDR3 DNA reads as TGTGCCAGCAGTTACCCGGCTAGCGGTAGCACAGATACGCAGTATTTT.

In this sample, this clonotype turned up many times. The chain has TRBV4-2 and TRBJ2-7; D not certain. This CDR3 is 15 amino acids long. The germline V gene has CDR1 LGHNA and CDR2 YNFKEQ. V was clipped by 4 bases and J by 1 base, with 14 bases between them. CDR3 coding DNA: TGTGCCAGCAGCCCGCTCCAAGGGAAATCCTACGAGCAGTACTTC. It is translated as CASSPLQGKSYEQYF.